The 32 T cell receptor beta chains reported below all come from one sample, sequenced in a study of blood T cell repertoires in COVID-19. Sequencing was performed with immunoSEQ multiplex PCR; in TCRdb, only in-frame clones are kept and a portion is missing. This table has 95,000 to 150,000 clones, roughly 88% appearing once. Sample: peripheral blood. These receptors were taken from a woman aged 45-59 years with active or convalescent COVID-19.

The V gene is TRBV7-2, the J gene TRBJ1-2; D gene ambiguous. CDR1 SGHTA and CDR2 FQGNSA come from the germline V gene. Trimming left V 1 base short and J 4 bases short, with 4 bases between. The CDR3 contains 12 residues. The CDR3 protein is CASSLGSYGYTF. The CDR3 DNA reads TGTGCCAGCAGCTTAGGTAGCTATGGCTACACCTTC.

The rearrangement joins TRBV27 to TRBJ2-3; perhaps TRBD2 as D (5 bases). Per the germline V gene, CDR1 is MNHEY and CDR2 is SMNVEV (reference sequence). Trimming took off 4 bases at V and 6 bases at J, with 17 bases between the two ends. The CDR3 is 15 amino acids. CDR3 sequence (DNA): TGTGCCAGCAGTTCCCTGAGGGCCGGGGAGGATACGCAGTATTTT. This sequence encodes CASSSLRAGEDTQYF.

The chain has TRBV7-8 and TRBJ2-1; 11 positions agree with TRBD2. The CDR3 consists of 18 residues. CDR1 is SGHVS, CDR2 FQNEAQ, per germline. Trimming took 2 bases from V and 5 from J; bases not matched to a gene: 11. The CDR3 region is CASSLHPLPGLADNEQFF. The CDR3 DNA follows: TGTGCCAGCAGCTTACACCCCCTCCCGGGACTAGCGGACAATGAGCAGTTCTTC. Full variable domain (outside the CDR3, taken from reference TRBV7-8 and TRBJ2-1): GAGVSQSPRYKVAKRGQDVALRCDPISGHVSLFWYQQALGQGPEFLTYFQNEAQLDKSGLPSDRFFAERPEGSVSTLKIQRTQQEDSAVYLCASSLHPLPGLADNEQFFGPGTRLTVL.

This chain links TRBV5-4 with TRBJ1-2, with 7 bases identical to TRBD1. The CDR3 has 15 residues. J lost 5 bases, V lost 2 bases, and 9 bases had no gene match. Germline loops: CDR1 SGHNT, CDR2 YYREEE (reference sequence). The DNA for the CDR3 is TGTGCCAGCAGCTTAAGGACAGGACCTTGGTATGGCTACACCTTC. Translating gives CASSLRTGPWYGYTF. The whole variable domain, filled in from reference TRBV5-4 and TRBJ1-2, reads ETGVTQSPTHLIKTRGQQVTLRCSSQSGHNTVSWYQQALGQGPQFIFQYYREEENGRGNFPPRFSGLQFPNYSSELNVNALELDDSALYLCASSLRTGPWYGYTFGSGTRLTVV.

The chain carries TRBV7-9 and TRBJ1-1; D is uncertain. This CDR3 has 13 amino acids. V shed 5 bases and J shed 1 base, with 8 bases lying between them. Per the germline V gene, CDR1 is SEHNR and CDR2 is FQNEAQ (reference sequence). In DNA, the CDR3 is TGTGCCAGCAGCCCCCTAGGGAACACTGAAGCTTTCTTT. Protein sequence: CASSPLGNTEAFF.

This chain links TRBV30 with TRBJ1-1, with 7 nucleotides matching TRBD1. CDR3 size: 14 residues. The V and J ends lost 1 base and 5 bases, in that order; junction bases with no gene match: 7. Germline loops: CDR1 GTSNPN, CDR2 SVGIG (reference sequence). In DNA, the CDR3 is TGTGCCTGGAGTGAAGGGGGCCTGGGGACTGAAGCTTTCTTT. Its translation is CAWSEGGLGTEAFF.

The J gene is TRBJ2-6, the V gene TRBV4-2; unclear D gene. Germline values: CDR1 LGHNA, CDR2 YNFKEQ. The CDR3 covers 21 residues. V gave up 0 bases and J gave up 0 bases, with 21 bases separating them. As DNA, the CDR3 is TGTGCCAGCAGCCAAGAGACCGTGAACCTCCAGGCTATCTCTGGGGCCAACGTCCTGACTTTC. Protein sequence: CASSQETVNLQAISGANVLTF.

V and J are TRBV6-2 or TRBV6-3 and TRBJ1-1; D possibly corresponds to TRBD1 (5 bases). Per germline, CDR1 MNHEY and CDR2 SVGEGT. The CDR3 length is 14 residues. The V end was cut by 5 bases, the J end by 4 bases, with 14 bases between. The CDR3 DNA reads TGTGCCAGCAGTAGCCTTCCCAGGGTCACTGAAGCTTTCTTT. It encodes CASSSLPRVTEAFF.

The sample holds one count of this clone. The rearrangement joins TRBV3-1 (or the pseudogene TRBV3-2) to TRBJ2-2, with no clear D. Germline V CDR1 and CDR2: LGHDT, YNNKEL (reference sequence). The CDR3 sequence is 14 residues long. V shed 1 base and J shed 7 bases, with 10 bases lying between them. CDR3 region: CASSQGPFLGELFF. In DNA, the CDR3 is TGTGCCAGCAGCCAAGGTCCCTTTCTCGGGGAGCTGTTTTTT.

The V and J genes are TRBV19 and TRBJ2-1, with TRBD1 matching over 7 bases. Germline V lookup: CDR1 LNHDA, CDR2 SQIVND (reference sequence). The CDR3 is made up of 17 amino acids. V lost 4 bases, J lost 5 bases, and 14 bases stayed unmatched. The DNA of the CDR3 is TGTGCCAGTAGTACCCACGGACAGGACCATAGGAACAATGAGCAGTTCTTC. Translating gives CASSTHGQDHRNNEQFF.

The chain uses TRBV4-3 and TRBJ1-2; D remains unclear. The germline V gene encodes CDR1 LGHNA and CDR2 YSLEER. CDR3 size: 15 residues. Trimming removed 0 bases from V and 3 bases from J, with 11 bases in between. CDR3 nucleotides: TGCGCCAGCAGCCAAGATCACAGATCCCACTATGGCTACACCTTC. It codes for CASSQDHRSHYGYTF.

This chain's CDR3 is CASSEIMGLRSTDTQYF. CDR3 bases: TGTGCCAGCAGTGAAATTATGGGACTCCGTAGCACAGATACGCAGTATTTT. The chain joins TRBV6-1 to TRBJ2-3, with D perhaps matching TRBD2 (6 bases). The V gene lost 2 bases and the J gene lost 0 bases, with 15 bases spanning the gap. The CDR3 extends over 17 amino acids. Germline CDR1 reads MNHNS; CDR2 reads SASEGT.

The rearrangement uses TRBV3-1 (or the pseudogene TRBV3-2) and TRBJ2-7; 9 bases map to TRBD1. The CDR3 has 14 amino acids. CDR1 and CDR2 (germline): LGHDT, YNNKEL (reference sequence). After removal of 0 bases from V and 6 bases from J, the junction contained 3 bases not matched to a gene. CDR3 coding DNA: TGTGCCAGCAGCCAAGACAACAGGGGGCTCGAGCAGTACTTC. It specifies CASSQDNRGLEQYF.

CDR3 in DNA: TGTGCCAGTAGTCCTTTGAGCGGGAGCTTAACCGGGGAGCTGTTTTTT. This encodes CASSPLSGSLTGELFF. The rearrangement joins TRBV19 to TRBJ2-2; 8 bases are a match to TRBD2. This CDR3 has 16 amino acids. Germline loops: CDR1 LNHDA, CDR2 SQIVND (reference sequence). Trimming cost V 5 bases and J 5 bases; bases outside gene matches: 10.

The chain couples TRBV3-1 (or the pseudogene TRBV3-2) to TRBJ1-1; the match to TRBD1 covers 8 bases. Germline-derived CDR1 and CDR2 are LGHDT and YNNKEL (reference sequence). The CDR3 is 14 amino acids. With 3 bases clipped from V and 10 bases from J, the junction kept 10 bases outside the gene matches. The CDR3 loop is CASSQMTGATGAFF. The CDR3 DNA reads as TGTGCCAGCAGCCAGATGACAGGGGCGACCGGAGCTTTCTTT.

This clone was seen a handful of times. The chain carries TRBV6-5 and TRBJ2-6; no firm D call. Germline V CDR1 and CDR2: MNHEY, SVGAGI. V was trimmed by 4 bases and J by 0 bases, leaving 7 bases between them. This CDR3 spans 15 amino acids. The CDR3, as DNA: TGTGCCAGCAGTTTAAAGAGCTCTGGGGCCAACGTCCTGACTTTC. It encodes CASSLKSSGANVLTF.

The chain's CDR3 is CASRPGQGFSEAFF. The CDR3 DNA follows: TGTGCCAGCAGACCGGGACAGGGGTTCTCTGAAGCTTTCTTT. J is TRBJ1-1 and V is TRBV6-5; TRBD1 matches at 10 bases. Germline CDR1 and CDR2: MNHEY and SVGAGI. The CDR3 loop spans 14 amino acids. The junction had 7 bases not matched to a gene; V was cut back by 6 bases and J by 6 bases.

The gene calls are TRBV9 and TRBJ2-5, with D maybe TRBD2 (5 bases). The V end was cut by 4 bases, the J end by 2 bases, with 15 bases between. The CDR3 sequence is 15 residues long. Germline V gene data show CDR1 as SGDLS and CDR2 as YYNGEE. CDR3 DNA: TGTGCCAGCAGCCGAGGGCCAAAGCGACAAGAGACCCAGTACTTC. Residues: CASSRGPKRQETQYF.

The chain combines TRBV7-2 with TRBJ2-1; 10 positions agree with TRBD2. The CDR3 consists of 15 residues. Trimming removed 5 bases from V and 13 bases from J; junction bases left unmatched: 14. CDR1 is SGHTA, CDR2 FQGNSA, per germline. The chain's CDR3 is CASSPPGVAGGGQFF. In DNA, the CDR3 is TGTGCCAGCAGCCCTCCAGGGGTAGCGGGAGGCGGTCAGTTCTTC.

The chain has TRBV28 and TRBJ1-6; 7 nucleotides align to TRBD1. Trimming at V came to 4 bases and at J to 7 bases, leaving 7 bases not matched to a gene. CDR3 size: 15 residues. The V gene's germline CDR1 is MDHEN and CDR2 SYDVKM. The CDR3 DNA sequence: TGTGCCAGCAGTTCAACCGGGACAGCCAATTCACCCCTCCACTTT. Protein product: CASSSTGTANSPLHF.

CDR3 DNA: TGTGCCAGCAGCTTGGCCGGGACAGTGACACTCTCCTACGAGCAGTACTTC. Translated, it gives CASSLAGTVTLSYEQYF. The chain is built from TRBV5-5 and TRBJ2-7; 7 bases fit TRBD1. CDR1 is SGHKS, CDR2 YYEKEE, per germline (reference sequence). This CDR3 region has 17 residues. V trimming: 0 bases; J trimming: 0 bases; junction bases outside the gene matches: 9. Combining the CDR3 with reference TRBV5-5 and TRBJ2-7 gives the whole variable domain DAGVTQSPTHLIKTRGQQVTLRCSPISGHKSVSWYQQVLGQGPQFIFQYYEKEERGRGNFPDRFSARQFPNYSSELNVNALLLGDSALYLCASSLAGTVTLSYEQYFGPGTRLTVT.

This chain connects TRBV2 to TRBJ1-2, with D perhaps matching TRBD1 (6 bases). The CDR3 is made up of 14 amino acids. The germline V gene has CDR1 SNHLY and CDR2 FYNNEI. V was clipped by 7 bases and J by 4 bases, with 16 bases between them. CDR3 coding DNA: TGTGCCAGCATCCCAGGGGTTGGACTCTATGGCTACACCTTC. The encoded protein is CASIPGVGLYGYTF. The full variable domain, in which reference TRBV2 and TRBJ1-2 provide the parts outside the CDR3, is EPEVTQTPSHQVTQMGQEVILRCVPISNHLYFYWYRQILGQKVEFLVSFYNNEISEKSEIFDDQFSVERPDGSNFTLKIRSTKLEDSAMYFCASIPGVGLYGYTFGSGTRLTVV.

The chain has TRBV6-5 and TRBJ2-7; the match to TRBD2 covers 10 bases. The CDR3 is 14 residues long. The germline gives CDR1 MNHEY, CDR2 SVGAGI. Losses at the gene ends were 7 bases for V and 4 bases for J; bases not matched to a gene: 7. DNA for the CDR3: TGTGCCAGCAAGTCCCTAGCGGGAGTATACGAGCAGTACTTC. Residues: CASKSLAGVYEQYF.

V gene TRBV14 combines with J gene TRBJ1-4; the match to TRBD1 covers 7 bases. This CDR3 has 16 residues. The germline gives CDR1 SGHDN, CDR2 FVKESK. With V trimmed by 3 bases and J by 5 bases, 9 bases remained unmatched. The CDR3 DNA reads as TGTGCCAGCAGCCATGTGACAGGGCTTAGGAATGAAAAACTGTTTTTT. Translated: CASSHVTGLRNEKLFF. Variable domain in full (rest from reference TRBV14 and TRBJ1-4): EAGVTQFPSHSVIEKGQTVTLRCDPISGHDNLYWYRRVMGKEIKFLLHFVKESKQDESGMPNNRFLAERTGGTYSTLKVQPAELEDSGVYFCASSHVTGLRNEKLFFGSGTQLSVL.

The rearrangement links TRBV28 to TRBJ2-7; D is perhaps TRBD1 (5 bases). CDR3 length: 22 amino acids. Trimming removed 6 bases from V and 0 bases from J, with 36 bases in between. Germline lookup yields CDR1 MDHEN and CDR2 SYDVKM. The CDR3 region is CASSHFYSSIFATANFSYEQYF. The CDR3 DNA follows: TGTGCCAGCAGCCACTTTTATAGTAGTATTTTTGCGACAGCGAATTTCTCCTACGAGCAGTACTTC.

The genes are TRBV11-2 and TRBJ2-7; 10 nucleotides align to TRBD2. Germline V gene data show CDR1 as SGHAT and CDR2 as FQNNGV. The CDR3 is 17 amino acids. J was trimmed by 4 bases and V by 5 bases; bases with no gene match: 14. The CDR3 protein is CASSPEGLLAGDYEQYF. As DNA, the CDR3 is TGTGCCAGCAGCCCCGAAGGTCTCCTAGCGGGAGATTACGAGCAGTACTTC.

The gene calls are TRBV27 and TRBJ2-3; TRBD2 is a possible D gene (6 bases). Germline CDR1 is MNHEY and CDR2 is SMNVEV (reference sequence). Trimming took off 0 bases at V and 0 bases at J, with 10 bases between the two ends. The CDR3 has 16 amino acids. The CDR3, as DNA: TGTGCCAGCAGTTTATCGTTGCGGGGAAGCACAGATACGCAGTATTTT. Its protein is CASSLSLRGSTDTQYF.

This chain joins TRBV6-2 or TRBV6-3 and TRBJ2-1, with a possible D match to TRBD1 (5 bases). Germline CDR1 and CDR2: MNHEY and SVGEGT. The CDR3 has 11 amino acids. V was clipped by 5 bases and J by 8 bases, with 7 bases between them. The CDR3 sequence is CASSQGYEQFF. In DNA, the CDR3 is TGTGCCAGCAGTCAGGGTTATGAGCAGTTCTTC.

The CDR3 spells CAWKGLAVTDTQYF. In DNA, the CDR3 is TGTGCCTGGAAGGGACTAGCGGTCACAGATACGCAGTATTTT. The J gene is TRBJ2-3, the V gene TRBV30; 11 bases line up with TRBD2. J lost 2 bases, V lost 4 bases, and 2 bases had no gene match. From germline, CDR1 is GTSNPN and CDR2 SVGIG (reference sequence). CDR3 length: 14 residues.

The V and J genes are TRBV7-2 and TRBJ1-5; D is unclear. CDR1 is SGHTA and CDR2 is FQGNSA in the germline V gene. The CDR3 length is 13 residues. V lost 5 bases and J lost 7, with 12 bases in between. CDR3 sequence (DNA): TGTGCCAGCAGCCCCCATGGCGGACAGCCCCAGCATTTT. This sequence encodes CASSPHGGQPQHF.

The rearrangement uses TRBV7-2 and TRBJ2-1; 14 bases line up with TRBD2. CDR3 length: 14 residues. Germline lookup yields CDR1 SGHTA and CDR2 FQGNSA. Unmatched junction bases numbered 8, after V lost 5 bases and J lost 14 bases. The DNA for the CDR3 is TGTGCCAGCAGCGGGGGACTAGCGGGAGTAGCGGAGTTCTTC. This translates into CASSGGLAGVAEFF.

This clone was observed a single time. This chain uses TRBV6-1 with TRBJ1-2, with D unresolved. V lost 3 bases to trimming and J lost 0 bases, with 17 bases between them. The germline V gene has CDR1 MNHNS and CDR2 SASEGT. The CDR3 loop spans 17 amino acids. The CDR3, as DNA: TGTGCCAGCAGTGACAGACTAAAGAAAAGGGCTAACTATGGCTACACCTTC. It translates to CASSDRLKKRANYGYTF.